This T cell receptor beta chain was recovered during a study of T and B cells in COVID-19 patients. This clonotype is medium-sized in the sample. From blood, 250-500 ng of genomic DNA served as TRB template. The V segment lost 3 bases and the J segment 0 bases; nucleotides outside the gene matches: 6. There are 17 residues in the CDR3. The germline V gene encodes CDR1 LNHNV and CDR2 YYDKDF (reference sequence). TRB rearrangements were amplified by multiplex PCR with BIOMED2 TRB-A/B primers. TCRdb used MiXCR to reprocess the multiplex PCR reads, holding one entry per CDR3 protein. The data contain over 10,000 distinct CDR3 sequences, just under 30% of them singletons.

Sequencing was performed on blood. This sequence joins TRBV15 and TRBJ2-3, with 10 bases lining up with TRBD2. This clonotype originated in a human donor who had recovered from COVID-19. CDR3 sequence (DNA): TGTGCCACCAGCAGCGCGGGACTAGCGATAAGCACAGATACGCAGTATTTT. Amino acids: CATSSAGLAISTDTQYF.